In terms of frequency, the clone carrying this T cell receptor beta chain is medium-sized. The antigen is unknown. The CD45RO-CCR7+CD27+CD95- phenotype denoted naive CD8+ T cells. The libraries of TRB cDNA were constructed through 5' RACE using UMI labels. Reprocessing the 5' RACE reads, TCRdb reports a single entry for every CDR3 protein and omits DNA. Its table records about 2,700 distinct CDR3 sequences. This specimen belongs to a study of CXCR3-negative and CXCR3-positive naive CD8 T cells. The study's findings and limits: Both of the naive subsets showed about the same high diversity, but memory CD8+ cells had much less. Memory cells differed in TRBV-TRBJ usage, but naive CXCR3-negative and CXCR3-positive cells had similar usage. The TRB CDR3s that CXCR3-positive naive cells carried were more hydrophobic than those of CXCR3-negative naive cells. Across naive subsets, surface CD5 expression was comparable, and TCR strength was inferred from properties of the TRB CDR3.

The TCR comes from a human donor in good health. Some clones in this sample may be carry-over from other donors' samples. Sequenced material: naive CXCR3+ CD8+ T cells from blood. Subset meaning: CD45RO-CCR7+CD27+CD95- naive CD8+ T cells expressing CXCR3 (TNR3+).

The chain's CDR3 is CSVETAVGFGETQYF. The chain links TRBV29-1 to TRBJ2-5. Germline-derived CDR1 and CDR2 are SQVTM and ANQGSEA. This CDR3 is built from 15 residues.